The clone carrying this TCR beta chain came up a few times. Its antigen is currently unknown. These data belong to a study of cytomegalovirus exposure and HLA in healthy donors. Study background: Most donors, 70% to 85% of several hundred genotyped, fell in the Caucasian-associated ancestry cluster.

13 Jbeta primers and 60 Vbeta primers were used for the PCR. Data came from immunoSEQ multiplex PCR; TCRdb stores just in-frame clones and leaves some out. The repertoire holds under 250,000 clones, with around three quarters as singletons. The study, taken as a whole, reports: According to the study, 160 or so TCR beta chains were cytomegalovirus-associated. After further analysis at a later stage, 16,951 TCR beta sequences were associated with HLA alleles at 0.05 false discovery rate. Apart from CMV serostatus, no immune exposure information was available.

The CDR3 runs 12 residues. Germline lookup yields CDR1 MGHDK and CDR2 SYGVNS. The germline V and J ends were trimmed by 3 bases and 11 bases, with 13 bases remaining between them. The sequence came from a man aged 25 to 45 in good health and CMV-seronegative. Sequenced input: PBMCs. This chain joins TRBV25-1 and TRBJ1-1, with unresolved D. The CDR3 bases are TGTGCCAGCAGTGATTCGGTTTCTTCGGCTTTCTTT. This translates into CASSDSVSSAFF.